This T cell receptor (beta chain) was retrieved from a study of blood T cell repertoires in COVID-19. Turning to the study itself: Samples taken during acute and convalescent COVID-19 were collected in the United States, Italy and Spain.

The germline CDR1 and CDR2 sequences are LNHDA and SQIVND (reference sequence). Trimming took 3 bases from V and 11 from J; bases not matched to a gene: 10. CDR3 size: 14 residues. Using immunoSEQ multiplex PCR, the repertoire was profiled, and TCRdb retains in-frame clones only, with some absent. The sample contains some 21,000 clones, about four fifths of which appear only once. Sequencing used peripheral blood. This chain uses TRBV19 with TRBJ1-5; 7 bases fit TRBD1. The TCR was taken from a man aged 35 to 55 with acute or convalescent COVID-19. CDR3 sequence reads: CASSIGRGQVAQHF. DNA for the CDR3: TGTGCCAGTAGTATTGGTAGGGGGCAAGTTGCCCAGCATTTT.